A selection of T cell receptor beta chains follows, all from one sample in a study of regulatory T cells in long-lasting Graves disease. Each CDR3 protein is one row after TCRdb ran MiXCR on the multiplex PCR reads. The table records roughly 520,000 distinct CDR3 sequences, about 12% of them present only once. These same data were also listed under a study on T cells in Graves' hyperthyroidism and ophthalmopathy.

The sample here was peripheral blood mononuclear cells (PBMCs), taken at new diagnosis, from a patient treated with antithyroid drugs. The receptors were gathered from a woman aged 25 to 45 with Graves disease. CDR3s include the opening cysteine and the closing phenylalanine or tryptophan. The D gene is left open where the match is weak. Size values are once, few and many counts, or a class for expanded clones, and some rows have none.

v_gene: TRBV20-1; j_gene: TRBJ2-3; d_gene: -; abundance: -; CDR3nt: TGCAGTGCTATTTCGCCCGAAGAGGGCGTCGCGGCAGATACGCAGTATTTT; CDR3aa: CSAISPEEGVAADTQYF
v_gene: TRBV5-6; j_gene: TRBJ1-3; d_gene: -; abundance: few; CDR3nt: TGTGCCAGCAGCTATGATACCTCTGGAAACACCATATATTTT; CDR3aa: CASSYDTSGNTIYF
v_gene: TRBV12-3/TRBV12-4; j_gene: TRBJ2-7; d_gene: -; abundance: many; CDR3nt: TGTGCCAGCAGTTTAAAGGACGGATTCTACGAGCAGTACTTC; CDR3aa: CASSLKDGFYEQYF
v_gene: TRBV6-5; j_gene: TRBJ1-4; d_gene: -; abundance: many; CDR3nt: TGTGCCAGCAGTTACGACTCGGGGAATGAAAAACTGTTTTTT; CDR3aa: CASSYDSGNEKLFF
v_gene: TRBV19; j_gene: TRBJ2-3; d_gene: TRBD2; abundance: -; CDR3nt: TGTGCCAGTAGTACCCCCCCGGGGGGGACAGATACGCAGTATTTT; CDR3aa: CASSTPPGGTDTQYF
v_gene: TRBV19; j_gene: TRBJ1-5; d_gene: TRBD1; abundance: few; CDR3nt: TGTGCCAGTAGTTCGGACAGGGGACGTTGGAGCCCCCAGCATTTT; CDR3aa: CASSSDRGRWSPQHF
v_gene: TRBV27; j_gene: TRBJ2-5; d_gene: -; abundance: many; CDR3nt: TGTGCCAGCAGTTTATCAAGATGGCGGGAGACCCAGTACTTC; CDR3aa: CASSLSRWRETQYF
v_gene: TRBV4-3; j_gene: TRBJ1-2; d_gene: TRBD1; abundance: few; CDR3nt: TGCGCCAGCAGCCAAGAACCGGGACAGTGGGCCTATGGCTACACCTTC; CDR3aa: CASSQEPGQWAYGYTF
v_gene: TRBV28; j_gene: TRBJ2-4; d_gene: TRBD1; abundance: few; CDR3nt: TGTGCCAGCAGTGCGAACAGGGGTTTACACTTTCAGTACTTC; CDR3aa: CASSANRGLHFQYF
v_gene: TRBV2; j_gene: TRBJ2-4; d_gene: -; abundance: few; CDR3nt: TGTGCCAGCACAAGCAAAAACATTCAGTACTTC; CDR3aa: CASTSKNIQYF
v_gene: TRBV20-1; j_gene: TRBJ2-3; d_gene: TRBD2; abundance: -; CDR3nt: TGCAGTGCTGTACCGTGGACTAGCGGATCCACAGATACGCAGTATTTT; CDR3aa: CSAVPWTSGSTDTQYF
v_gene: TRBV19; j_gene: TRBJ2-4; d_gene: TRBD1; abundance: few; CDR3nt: TGTGCCAGCTCCGGGACAGGGAACAAAAACATTCAGTACTTC; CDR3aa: CASSGTGNKNIQYF
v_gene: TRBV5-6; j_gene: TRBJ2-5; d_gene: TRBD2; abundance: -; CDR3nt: TGTGCCAGCAGCACCACTAGCGCCCAGTACTTC; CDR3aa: CASSTTSAQYF
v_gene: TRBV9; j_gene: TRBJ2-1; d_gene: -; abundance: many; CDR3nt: TGTGCCAGCAGCGTAGATCCGAGCTCCTACAATGAGCAGTTCTTC; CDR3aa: CASSVDPSSYNEQFF
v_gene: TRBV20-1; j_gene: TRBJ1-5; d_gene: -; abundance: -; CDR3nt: TGCAGTGCTGAACGGGACTTAACCAATCAGCCCCAGCATTTT; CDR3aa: CSAERDLTNQPQHF
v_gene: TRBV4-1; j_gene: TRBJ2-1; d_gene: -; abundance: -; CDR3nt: TGCGCCAGCAGCCGGCAGGGGTGGGGTAATGAGCAGTTCTTC; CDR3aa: CASSRQGWGNEQFF
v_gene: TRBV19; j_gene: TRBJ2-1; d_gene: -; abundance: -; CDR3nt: TGTGCCAGTACGGCGGCTACCTACAATGAGCAGTTCTTC; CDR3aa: CASTAATYNEQFF
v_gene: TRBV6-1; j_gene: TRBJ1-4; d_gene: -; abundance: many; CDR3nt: TGTGCCAGCAGAGGGAATGAAAAACTGTTTTTT; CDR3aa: CASRGNEKLFF
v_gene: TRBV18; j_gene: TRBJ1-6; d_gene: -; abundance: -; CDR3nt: TGTGCCAGCTCACCGGGGCAGGTTGGGGTAGCCCGTAATTCACCCCTCCACTTT; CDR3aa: CASSPGQVGVARNSPLHF
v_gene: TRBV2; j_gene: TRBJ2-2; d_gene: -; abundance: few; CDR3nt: TGTGCCAGCGGGGCTGACGGGGAGCTGTTTTTT; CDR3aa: CASGADGELFF
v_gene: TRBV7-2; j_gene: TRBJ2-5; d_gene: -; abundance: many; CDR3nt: TGTGCCAGCAGGCGGCAGGTGCAAGAGACCCAGTACTTC; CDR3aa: CASRRQVQETQYF
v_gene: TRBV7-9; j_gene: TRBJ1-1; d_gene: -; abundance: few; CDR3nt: TGTGCCAGCAGCCTTCGCCTCCCGACTGGGGGGTTGTGGAGTTCAAACACTGAAGCTTTCTTT; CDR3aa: CASSLRLPTGGLWSSNTEAFF
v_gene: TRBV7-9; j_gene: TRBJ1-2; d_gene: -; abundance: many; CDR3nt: TGTGCCAGCAGCTTAGTCAGGGGTGGCTACACCTTC; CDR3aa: CASSLVRGGYTF